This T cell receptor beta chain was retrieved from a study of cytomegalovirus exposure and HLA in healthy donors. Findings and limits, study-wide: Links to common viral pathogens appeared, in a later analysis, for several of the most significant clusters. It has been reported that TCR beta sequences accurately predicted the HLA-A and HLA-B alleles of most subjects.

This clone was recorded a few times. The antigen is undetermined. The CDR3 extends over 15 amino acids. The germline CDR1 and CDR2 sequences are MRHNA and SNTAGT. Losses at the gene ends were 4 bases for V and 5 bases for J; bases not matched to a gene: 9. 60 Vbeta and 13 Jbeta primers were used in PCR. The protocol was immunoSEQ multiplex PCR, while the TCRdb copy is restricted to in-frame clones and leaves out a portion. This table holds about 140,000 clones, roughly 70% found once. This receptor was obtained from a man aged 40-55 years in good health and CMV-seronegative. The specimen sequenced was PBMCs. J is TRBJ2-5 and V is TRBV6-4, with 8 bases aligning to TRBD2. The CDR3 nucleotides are TGTGCCAGCAGTGCAACGGGACTAGATGATGAGACCCAGTACTTC. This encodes CASSATGLDDETQYF.